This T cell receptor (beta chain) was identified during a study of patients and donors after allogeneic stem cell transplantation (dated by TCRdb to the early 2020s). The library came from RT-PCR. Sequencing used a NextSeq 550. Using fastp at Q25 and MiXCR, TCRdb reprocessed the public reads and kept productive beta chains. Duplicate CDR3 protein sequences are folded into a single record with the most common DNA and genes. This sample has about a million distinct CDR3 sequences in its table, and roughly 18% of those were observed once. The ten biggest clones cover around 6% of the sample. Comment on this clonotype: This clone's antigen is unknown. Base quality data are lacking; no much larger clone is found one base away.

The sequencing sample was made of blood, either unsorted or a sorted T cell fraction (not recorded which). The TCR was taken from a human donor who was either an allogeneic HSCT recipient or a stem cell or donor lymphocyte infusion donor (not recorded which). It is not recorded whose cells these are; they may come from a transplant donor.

The DNA sequence is given as TGTGCCACCAGTGATAGAGGGGTCGGTAATCAGCCCCAGCATTTT. The translation is CATSDRGVGNQPQHF. This chain is built from TRBV24-1 and TRBJ1-5, and TRBD1 may be the D gene, going by 5 matching bases. Trimming takes 3 bases from V and 4 bases from J, and the germline ends sit 12 bases apart. CDR1 is given as KGHDR and CDR2 as SFDVKD, both from the germline V gene. Taken from cysteine to phenylalanine, the CDR3 has 15 residues. CDR3 DNA is the only sequence kept; it has 45 bases, read in frame from the first base.